The clone carrying this TCR beta chain came up once. Its matching antigen is unknown. This sample is part of a study of memory CD4+ T cells and cytomegalovirus serostatus. Assay used: immunoSEQ multiplex PCR; TCRdb lists only in-frame clones, some missing. Of about 64,000 clones in the sample, roughly three quarters are singletons; the top ten hold 0.88%. Overall study findings and caveats: CD4+ memory repertoires contained about 40% of the roughly 150 reported CMV TCRbeta sequences.

Single viable CD3+CD4+CD8-CD45RO+ cells were sorted as the memory CD4+ T cells. Serostatus was set by detecting CMV pp150, pp28, p38, p52 IgG. Material for sequencing was memory CD4+ T cells from blood. This TCR was recovered from an adult in good health and CMV-seronegative.

The DNA of the CDR3 is TGTGCCAGCAGCCTTGGACAGGGAAATTATGGCTACACCTTC. Translating gives CASSLGQGNYGYTF. The chain joins TRBV2 to TRBJ1-2; the match to TRBD1 covers 8 bases. The CDR3 runs 14 residues. The V and J ends lost 6 bases and 5 bases, in that order; junction bases with no gene match: 8. Germline CDR1 and CDR2: SNHLY and FYNNEI.